This paragraph covers one TCR beta chain sequence. The CDR3 totals 14 residues. The ends were cut back, 10 bases at V and 4 bases at J, with 20 bases in the middle. Germline V CDR1 and CDR2: MDHEN, SYDVKM. This sample is part of a study of OX40 agonist ivuxolimab in advanced cancers. Study summary: A diagnosis of hepatocellular carcinoma, melanoma, renal cell or head and neck cancer was present in dose-escalation patients. Under the entry rules, prior anti-PD-1, anti-PD-L1 or anti-CTLA-4 therapy was allowed, and approximately 36% had some.

The table came from immunoSEQ multiplex PCR; TCRdb's copy has only in-frame clones and leaves some out. The sample has just over 40,000 clones, roughly 88% seen once. The source material was CD4+ or CD8+ T cells sorted from blood, sampled in a trial of the OX40 agonist ivuxolimab. The gene calls are TRBV28 and TRBJ2-7, with D tentatively TRBD2 (5 bases). The TCR sequence derives from an adult with an advanced solid tumor such as melanoma, head and neck, liver or kidney cancer. CDR3 residues: CATNVPGGSYEQYF. The DNA of the CDR3 is TGTGCCACCAATGTCCCCGGAGGATCTTACGAGCAGTACTTC.